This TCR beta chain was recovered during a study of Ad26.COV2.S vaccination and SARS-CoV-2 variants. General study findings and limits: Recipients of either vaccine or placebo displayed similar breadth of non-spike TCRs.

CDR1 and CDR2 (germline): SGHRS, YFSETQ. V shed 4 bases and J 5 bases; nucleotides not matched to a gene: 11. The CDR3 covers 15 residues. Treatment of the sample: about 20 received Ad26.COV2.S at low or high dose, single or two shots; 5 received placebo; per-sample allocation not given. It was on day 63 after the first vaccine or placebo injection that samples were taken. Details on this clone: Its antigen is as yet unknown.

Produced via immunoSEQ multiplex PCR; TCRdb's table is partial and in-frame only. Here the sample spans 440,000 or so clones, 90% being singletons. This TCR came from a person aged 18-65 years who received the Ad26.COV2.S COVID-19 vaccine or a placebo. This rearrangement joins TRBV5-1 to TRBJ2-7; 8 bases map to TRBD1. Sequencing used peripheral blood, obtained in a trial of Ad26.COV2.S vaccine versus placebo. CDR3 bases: TGCGCCAGCAGCCCTATTCAGGGGGCTCGGGACGAGCAGTACTTC. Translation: CASSPIQGARDEQYF. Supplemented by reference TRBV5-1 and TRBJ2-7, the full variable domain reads KAGVTQTPRYLIKTRGQQVTLSCSPISGHRSVSWYQQTPGQGLQFLFEYFSETQRNKGNFPGRFSGRQFSNSRSEMNVSTLELGDSALYLCASSPIQGARDEQYFGPGTRLTVT.